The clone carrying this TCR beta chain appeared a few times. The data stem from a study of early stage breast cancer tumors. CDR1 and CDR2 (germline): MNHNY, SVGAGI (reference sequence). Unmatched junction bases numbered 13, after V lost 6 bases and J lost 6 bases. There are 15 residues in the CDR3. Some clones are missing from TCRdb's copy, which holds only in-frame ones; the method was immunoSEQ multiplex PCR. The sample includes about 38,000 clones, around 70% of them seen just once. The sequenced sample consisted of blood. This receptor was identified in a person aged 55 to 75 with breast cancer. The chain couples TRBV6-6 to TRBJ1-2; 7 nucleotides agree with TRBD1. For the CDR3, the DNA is TGTGCCAGCAGCAACAGGGGACAGCACTTGCATGGCTACACCTTC. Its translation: CASSNRGQHLHGYTF.